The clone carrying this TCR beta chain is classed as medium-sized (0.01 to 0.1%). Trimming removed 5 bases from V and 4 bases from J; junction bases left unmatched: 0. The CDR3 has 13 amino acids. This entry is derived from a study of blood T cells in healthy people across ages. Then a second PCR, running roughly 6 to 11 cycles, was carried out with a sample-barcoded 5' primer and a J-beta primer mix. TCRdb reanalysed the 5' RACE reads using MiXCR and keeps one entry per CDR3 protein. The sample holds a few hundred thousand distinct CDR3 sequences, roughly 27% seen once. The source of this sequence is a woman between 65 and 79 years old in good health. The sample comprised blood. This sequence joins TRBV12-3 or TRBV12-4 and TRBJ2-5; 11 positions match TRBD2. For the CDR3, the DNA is TGTGCCAGCAGTGGACTAGCGGGAGAGACCCAGTACTTC. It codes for CASSGLAGETQYF.